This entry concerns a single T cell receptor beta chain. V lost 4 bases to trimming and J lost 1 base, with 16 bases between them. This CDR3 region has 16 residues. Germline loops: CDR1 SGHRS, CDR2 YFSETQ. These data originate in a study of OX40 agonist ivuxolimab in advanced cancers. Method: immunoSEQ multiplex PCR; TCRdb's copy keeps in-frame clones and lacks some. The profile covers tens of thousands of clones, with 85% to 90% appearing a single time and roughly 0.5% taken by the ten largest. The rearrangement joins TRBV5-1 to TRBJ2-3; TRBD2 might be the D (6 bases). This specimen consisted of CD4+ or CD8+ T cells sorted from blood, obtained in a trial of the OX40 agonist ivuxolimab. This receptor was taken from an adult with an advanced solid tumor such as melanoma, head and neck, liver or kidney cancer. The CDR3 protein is CASSPRRVAGTDTQYF. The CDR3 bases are TGCGCCAGCAGCCCCCGAAGGGTAGCGGGCACAGATACGCAGTATTTT.